The entry below gives a single T cell receptor beta chain sequence along with its context. The sample belongs to a study of blood T cell repertoires in COVID-19. TCRdb keeps only in-frame clones here, not all; method: immunoSEQ multiplex PCR. The data show over 250,000 clones, 87% seen once. This sequence was found in a woman under 30 who had recovered from COVID-19. Sequencing input: PBMCs or T cells enriched from blood (not recorded which).

The CDR3 protein is CASSPASEGTDTQYF. The CDR3 nucleotides are TGTGCCAGCTCACCTGCGTCGGAGGGCACAGATACGCAGTATTTT. This chain connects TRBV18 to TRBJ2-3, with D maybe TRBD2 (5 bases). V was pared by 3 bases and J by 1 base, with 11 bases between. The CDR3 totals 15 residues. Germline CDR1 reads KGHSH; CDR2 reads LQKENI. The full variable domain, with the rest looked up from reference TRBV18 and TRBJ2-3, is NAGVMQNPRHLVRRRGQEARLRCSPMKGHSHVYWYRQLPEEGLKFMVYLQKENIIDESGMPKERFSAEFPKEGPSILRIQQVVRGDSAAYFCASSPASEGTDTQYFGPGTRLTVL.